The 2 T cell receptor beta chains in this list originate from one sample, sequenced in a study of T cell repertoires in cytomegalovirus infection. These TCRs' antigens remain unknown. In TCRdb, the reads were re-called with MiXCR into one record per CDR3 protein. This table has about 120,000 distinct CDR3 sequences, 30% to 35% appearing once. The sample in question was CD8+ T cells from cultured PBMCs, obtained from culture after CMV antigen stimulation. All receptors come from a human donor in good health (CMV status not recorded). Some clones in this sample may be carry-over from other donors' samples.

In its sample, this clonotype was seen a few times. CDR3 DNA sequence: TGTGCCATCCGGGAGTTGAACACCGGGGAGCTGTTTTTT. Amino acid sequence: CAIRELNTGELFF. The V and J genes are TRBV2 and TRBJ2-2, with a possible D match to TRBD2 (6 bases). The ends were cut back, 10 bases at V and 1 base at J, with 10 bases in the middle. Germline V gene lookup returns CDR1 SNHLY and CDR2 FYNNEI. The CDR3 has 13 amino acids.

This clonotype was seen repeatedly, ten times or more. The chain employs TRBV7-2 and TRBJ2-5; TRBD2 matches 7 bases. CDR1 and CDR2 from the germline V gene are SGHTA and FQGNSA. The CDR3 has 15 amino acids. With V trimmed by 5 bases and J by 2 bases, 8 bases remained unmatched. CDR3 DNA sequence: TGTGCCAGCAGCCCGTCGGGGGGAAGGCAAGAGACCCAGTACTTC. This encodes CASSPSGGRQETQYF.